A single T cell receptor beta chain is shown here with its context. Antigen unknown. RNA extraction was followed by reverse transcription into cDNA, which acted as the sequencing template. Repertoires were generated with immunoSEQ multiplex PCR, while TCRdb's copy carries only in-frame clones and drops some. The sample yields some 80,000 clones, around 66% seen once. As to treatment: oral pan-JAK inhibitor, 5-10 mg twice daily. PBMCs yielded sorted CD4+ and CD8+ T cells. The data were taken from a study of CD8+ T cells in alopecia areata. For the study at large: The percentage of affected scalp area served as the score of severity for treated patients.

The study, taken as a whole, reports: Lesional scalp, notably in alopecia totalis/universalis, had clonality above that of normal scalp. It was less clear whether patients shared TCRs than it was in mice, possibly because of HLA.

The CDR3 is 15 amino acids. Trimming took off 0 bases at V and 8 bases at J, with 16 bases between the two ends. Germline V lookup: CDR1 LGHNA, CDR2 YSLEER. Source: CD8+ T cells sorted from blood, taken at week 24, from a patient treated with tofacitinib. This sequence joins TRBV4-3 and TRBJ1-2; weak D call: TRBD1 (6 bases). The TCR was taken from a human donor with alopecia areata. This chain's CDR3 is CASSQDLQGLWGYTF. The DNA for the CDR3 is TGCGCCAGCAGCCAAGATCTCCAGGGGTTATGGGGCTACACCTTC.